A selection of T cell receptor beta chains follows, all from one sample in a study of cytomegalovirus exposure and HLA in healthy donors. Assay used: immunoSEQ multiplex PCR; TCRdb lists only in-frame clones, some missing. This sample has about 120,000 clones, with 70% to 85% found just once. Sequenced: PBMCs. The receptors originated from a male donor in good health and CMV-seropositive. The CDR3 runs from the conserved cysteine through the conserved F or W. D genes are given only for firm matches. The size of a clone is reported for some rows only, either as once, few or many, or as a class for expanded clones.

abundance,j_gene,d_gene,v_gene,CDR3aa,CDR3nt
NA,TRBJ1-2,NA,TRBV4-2,CASSQDRRGRGYGYTF,TGTGCCAGCAGCCAAGATCGGCGGGGAAGAGGCTATGGCTACACCTTC
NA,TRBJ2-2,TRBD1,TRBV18,CASSPRDRLNTGELFF,TGTGCCAGCTCACCACGGGACAGATTGAACACCGGGGAGCTGTTTTTT
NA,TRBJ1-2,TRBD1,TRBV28,CASSLLIGTGHFYGYTF,TGTGCCAGCAGTTTACTCATCGGGACAGGGCATTTCTATGGCTACACCTTC
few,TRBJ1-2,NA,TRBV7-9,CSSSLEVNYGYTF,TGTTCCAGCAGTCTGGAGGTTAACTATGGCTACACCTTC
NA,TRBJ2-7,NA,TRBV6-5,CASSYSWGVRYEQYF,TGTGCCAGCAGTTACTCTTGGGGGGTGAGGTACGAGCAGTACTTC
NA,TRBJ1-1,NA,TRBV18,CASSPMQGSYGGAEAFF,TGTGCCAGCTCACCAATGCAGGGGAGTTATGGGGGGGCTGAAGCTTTCTTT
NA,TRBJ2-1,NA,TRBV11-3,CASSLEGSHNEQFF,TGTGCCAGCAGCTTAGAGGGGAGTCACAATGAGCAGTTCTTC
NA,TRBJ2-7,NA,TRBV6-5,CASSADRGGRDEQYF,TGTGCCAGCAGTGCCGACAGGGGAGGGCGAGACGAGCAGTACTTC
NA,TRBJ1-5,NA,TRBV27,CASGGINQLQHF,TGTGCCAGCGGGGGGATCAATCAGCTCCAGCATTTT
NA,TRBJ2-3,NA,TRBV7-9,CASSLLSGADTQYF,TGTGCCAGCAGCTTACTCTCGGGAGCCGATACGCAGTATTTT
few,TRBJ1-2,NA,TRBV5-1,CASSLAEFRAYGYTF,TGCGCCAGCAGCTTGGCCGAATTCAGGGCGTATGGCTACACCTTC
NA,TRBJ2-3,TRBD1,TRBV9,CASSAGQGGDTQYF,TGTGCCAGCAGCGCAGGACAGGGAGGAGATACGCAGTATTTT
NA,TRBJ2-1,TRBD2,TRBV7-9,CASSFGTSGGADEQFF,TGTGCCAGCAGCTTTGGGACTAGCGGGGGGGCGGATGAGCAGTTCTTC
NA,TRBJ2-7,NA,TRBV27,CASSPGSYEQYF,TGTGCCAGCAGTCCCGGGTCCTACGAGCAGTACTTC
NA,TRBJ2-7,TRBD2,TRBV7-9,CASSAPRDYSYEQYF,TGTGCCAGCAGCGCCCCCCGGGACTACTCCTACGAGCAGTACTTC
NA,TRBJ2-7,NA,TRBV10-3,CAISETLSTGVGNEQYF,TGTGCCATCAGTGAGACCTTATCGACGGGGGTCGGGAACGAGCAGTACTTC
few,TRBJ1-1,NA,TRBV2,CASSLRPNTEAFF,TGTGCCAGCAGCCTGAGGCCGAACACTGAAGCTTTCTTT
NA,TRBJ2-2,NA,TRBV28,CASSTYLTVYTGELFF,TGTGCCAGCAGCACCTACCTGACAGTTTACACCGGGGAGCTGTTTTTT
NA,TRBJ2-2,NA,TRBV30,CAWSLHRGAGTGELFF,TGTGCCTGGAGCCTCCACCGGGGGGCGGGGACCGGGGAGCTGTTTTTT
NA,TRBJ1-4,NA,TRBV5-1,CASSLRDSNEKLFF,TGCGCCAGCAGCTTAAGGGACTCTAATGAAAAACTGTTTTTT
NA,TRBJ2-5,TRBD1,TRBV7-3,CASSSSGRGRETQYF,TGTGCCAGCAGCTCGTCCGGCAGGGGGCGGGAGACCCAGTACTTC
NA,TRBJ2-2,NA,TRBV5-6,CASSLARAAGELFF,TGTGCCAGCAGCTTGGCCCGAGCGGCCGGGGAGCTGTTTTTT
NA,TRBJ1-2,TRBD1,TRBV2,CASSVGTGGTF,TGTGCCAGCAGTGTTGGGACAGGGGGCACCTTC
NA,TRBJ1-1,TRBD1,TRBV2,CATVRDRYVNTEAFF,TGTGCCACCGTACGGGACAGATACGTGAACACTGAAGCTTTCTTT
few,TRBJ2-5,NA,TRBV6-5,CASRFLAFAQETQYF,TGTGCCAGCAGATTCCTAGCGTTCGCCCAAGAGACCCAGTACTTC
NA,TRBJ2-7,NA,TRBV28,CASSQGLGEQYF,TGTGCCAGCAGCCAGGGGCTGGGGGAGCAGTACTTC
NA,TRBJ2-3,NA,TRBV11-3,CASSAGDTQYF,TGTGCCAGCAGCGCCGGAGATACGCAGTATTTT
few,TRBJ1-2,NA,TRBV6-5,CASSYSMGSYGYTF,TGTGCCAGCAGTTACTCGATGGGGAGCTATGGCTACACCTTC
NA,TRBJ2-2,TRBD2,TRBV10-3,CAISDSPGLAGNTGELFF,TGTGCCATCAGTGACTCCCCGGGACTAGCGGGGAACACCGGGGAGCTGTTTTTT
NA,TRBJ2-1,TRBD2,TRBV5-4,CASSTSGGNEQFF,TGTGCCAGCAGCACCTCGGGGGGCAATGAGCAGTTCTTC
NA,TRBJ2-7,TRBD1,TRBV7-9,CSSSLGGTGGPYEQYF,TGTTCCAGCAGCTTAGGGGGGACAGGGGGCCCTTACGAGCAGTACTTC
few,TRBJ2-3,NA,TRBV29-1,CSGGLGTSTDTQYF,TGCAGCGGGGGGCTCGGGACGAGCACAGATACGCAGTATTTT
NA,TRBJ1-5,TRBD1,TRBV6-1,CASSIQGISNQPQHF,TGTGCCAGCAGTATACAGGGGATAAGCAATCAGCCCCAGCATTTT
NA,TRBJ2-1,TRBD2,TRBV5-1,CASSETSPPHYNEQFF,TGCGCCAGCAGCGAGACTAGCCCCCCGCACTACAATGAGCAGTTCTTC
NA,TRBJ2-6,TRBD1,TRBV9,CASSPTGAVSGANVLTF,TGTGCCAGCAGCCCGACAGGGGCGGTGTCCGGGGCCAACGTCCTGACTTTC
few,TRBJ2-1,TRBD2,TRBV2,CASSGSGSRDEQFF,TGTGCCAGCAGTGGTAGCGGGAGTCGCGATGAGCAGTTCTTC
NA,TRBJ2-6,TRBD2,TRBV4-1,CASKPSGGASGANVLTF,TGCGCCAGCAAGCCTAGCGGGGGGGCGTCTGGGGCCAACGTCCTGACTTTC
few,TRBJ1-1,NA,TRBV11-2,CASSSTTGNPEAFF,TGTGCCAGCAGCTCAACTACAGGGAACCCTGAAGCTTTCTTT
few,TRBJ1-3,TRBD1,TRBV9,CASSVEDRYSGNTIYF,TGTGCCAGCAGCGTAGAGGACAGGTACTCTGGAAACACCATATATTTT
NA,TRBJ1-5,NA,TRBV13,CASSSGGQPQHF,TGTGCCAGCAGCTCCGGGGGTCAGCCCCAGCATTTT
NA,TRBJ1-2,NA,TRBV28,CASSARQSLYTF,TGTGCCAGCAGTGCGAGACAGTCCCTCTACACCTTC
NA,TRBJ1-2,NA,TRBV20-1,CSARFNGYTF,TGCAGTGCTAGGTTTAATGGCTACACCTTC